This is a list of T cell receptor beta chains from one sample in a study of cytomegalovirus exposure and HLA in healthy donors. TCRdb keeps only in-frame clones here, not all; method: immunoSEQ multiplex PCR. The sample has approximately 150,000 clones; approximately 80% are singletons. The sequenced sample consisted of PBMCs. All receptors come from a woman in her 40s in good health and CMV-seropositive. Each CDR3 is given with its conserved first and last residue. D genes are given only for firm matches. Size is omitted from some rows. Given values are once, few, many or a class for expanded clones.

14 | TRBJ2-3 | . | TRBV5-6 | . | TGTGCCAGCAGCTTGACAGTCAGCACAGATACGCAGTATTTT | CASSLTVSTDTQYF
14 | TRBJ1-2 | . | TRBV4-1 | TRBD1 | TGCGCCAGCAGCCAAGCGGCAGGGGGCTATGGCTACACCTTC | CASSQAAGGYGYTF
17 | TRBJ2-2 | . | TRBV4-3 | . | TGCGCCAGCAGCGGGCGTTACAGGGCGCGAGACACCGGGGAGCTGTTTTTT | CASSGRYRARDTGELFF
14 | TRBJ2-7 | . | TRBV10-3 | TRBD1 | TGTGCCATCAGTATACAGGGGGCGACGAGAGAGCAGTACTTC | CAISIQGATREQYF
16 | TRBJ2-6 | many | TRBV4-3 | TRBD1 | TGCGCCAGCAGCCAAGTAACAGGGGCTGGGGCCAACGTCCTGACTTTC | CASSQVTGAGANVLTF
13 | TRBJ2-7 | . | TRBV5-6 | . | TGTGCCAGCAGCCGGGAGAGTCTCTACGAGCAGTACTTC | CASSRESLYEQYF
14 | TRBJ2-7 | once | TRBV14 | . | TGTGCCAGCAGCCAAGTATCGGGGGTCTACGAGCAGTACTTC | CASSQVSGVYEQYF
14 | TRBJ1-4 | few | TRBV5-1 | TRBD1 | TGCGCCAGCAGCCGTTCCGGGACAGATGAAAAACTGTTTTTT | CASSRSGTDEKLFF
14 | TRBJ2-5 | . | TRBV5-1 | TRBD2 | TGCGCCAGCAGCACATTGGCGGGGGAAGAGACCCAGTACTTC | CASSTLAGEETQYF
16 | TRBJ2-2 | . | TRBV11-2 | . | TGTGCCAGCAGCCCCCGGTGGCGGGAGAACACCGGGGAGCTGTTTTTT | CASSPRWRENTGELFF
13 | TRBJ2-7 | once | TRBV10-3 | TRBD2 | TGTGCCATCAGGGCGGGAGTCTACTACGAGCAGTACTTC | CAIRAGVYYEQYF
14 | TRBJ1-4 | once | TRBV30 | TRBD1 | TGTGCCTGGAGCCACAGGGGGGCTAATGAAAAACTGTTTTTT | CAWSHRGANEKLFF
18 | TRBJ2-3 | . | TRBV19 | TRBD1 | TGTGCCAGTACCCCAAATCAAAAGGCAGGGGGCCGTCAAGATACGCAGTATTTT | CASTPNQKAGGRQDTQYF
15 | TRBJ2-5 | . | TRBV9 | . | TGTGCCAGCAGCGTACGTCCCCGGGTTATAGAGACCCAGTACTTC | CASSVRPRVIETQYF
16 | TRBJ2-4 | . | TRBV4-2 | . | TGTGCCAGCAGCCAAGATACCGGTCAAGCCAAAAACATTCAGTACTTC | CASSQDTGQAKNIQYF
14 | TRBJ2-7 | . | TRBV14 | . | TGTGCCAGCAGCCCCCAGGGTCCCTCCTACGAGCAGTACTTC | CASSPQGPSYEQYF
14 | TRBJ1-1 | . | TRBV19 | TRBD1 | TGTGCCAGTAGGAGTGACAGGGGAGGCACTGAAGCTTTCTTT | CASRSDRGGTEAFF
13 | TRBJ1-4 | . | TRBV7-9 | . | TGTGCCAGCAGCTTACAGGGAAATGAAAAACTGTTTTTT | CASSLQGNEKLFF
16 | TRBJ1-5 | . | TRBV2 | . | TGTGCCAGCAGCGCCGGCCCTGGCAGGGGTAGTCAGCCCCAGCATTTT | CASSAGPGRGSQPQHF
13 | TRBJ2-3 | . | TRBV30 | TRBD2 | TGTGCCTGGAACCAGCGGGGTTCAGATACGCAGTATTTT | CAWNQRGSDTQYF
13 | TRBJ1-3 | . | TRBV29-1 | . | TGCAGCGTCACAGGGAGCTCTGGAAACACCATATATTTT | CSVTGSSGNTIYF
16 | TRBJ2-7 | . | TRBV4-1 | . | TGCGCCAGCAGCCAAGAAAAACGGGAGTTCTCCTACGAGCAGTACTTC | CASSQEKREFSYEQYF
16 | TRBJ2-3 | . | TRBV25-1 | . | TGTGCCAGCAGTGAAAACCCTGCTAGCGGCACAGATACGCAGTATTTT | CASSENPASGTDTQYF
17 | TRBJ1-2 | . | TRBV18 | . | TGTGCCAGCTCATCCACTGCGGGGGCCACGAGGAACTATGGCTACACCTTC | CASSSTAGATRNYGYTF
15 | TRBJ1-2 | . | TRBV28 | . | TGTGCCAGCAACGGGCATCCCATAGCGAACTATGGCTACACCTTC | CASNGHPIANYGYTF
14 | TRBJ2-7 | . | TRBV5-8 | TRBD2 | TGTGCCAGCAGCAGACTAGCGGGTAAGGCCGAGCAGTACTTC | CASSRLAGKAEQYF
13 | TRBJ2-7 | . | TRBV29-1 | TRBD2 | TGCAGCGTTGAGACGGGAGGACCCTACGAGCAGTACTTC | CSVETGGPYEQYF
18 | TRBJ2-3 | . | TRBV7-2 | TRBD2 | TGTGCCAGCAGCTTTGTACGTTCCGCTTCGGGAGGGTCAGATACGCAGTATTTT | CASSFVRSASGGSDTQYF
14 | TRBJ2-2 | . | TRBV5-6 | TRBD1 | TGTGCCAGCAGGGACGACACAGGGGCCGGGGAGCTGTTTTTT | CASRDDTGAGELFF
16 | TRBJ2-5 | . | TRBV5-1 | TRBD2 | TGCGCCAGCAGCCGTAGGCCTAGCGGGAACCAAGAGACCCAGTACTTC | CASSRRPSGNQETQYF
13 | TRBJ2-5 | . | TRBV5-1 | TRBD1 | TGCGCCAGCAGCCGGGGACAGCAAGAGACCCAGTACTTC | CASSRGQQETQYF
15 | TRBJ1-1 | . | TRBV4-3 | . | TGCGCCAGCAGCCAAGATTACAGACCGAACACTGAAGCTTTCTTT | CASSQDYRPNTEAFF
11 | TRBJ2-5 | . | TRBV30 | . | TGTGCCTGGGGGGGGAAAGAGACCCAGTACTTC | CAWGGKETQYF
15 | TRBJ1-1 | . | TRBV7-8 | TRBD1 | TGTGCCAGCAGCCCTCCAAGACAGGGGTCCACTGAAGCTTTCTTT | CASSPPRQGSTEAFF
13 | TRBJ2-1 | few | TRBV19 | . | TGTGCCAGTAGCCCCGATGTAGGGGATGAGCAGTTCTTC | CASSPDVGDEQFF
17 | TRBJ1-3 | . | TRBV5-1 | TRBD1 | TGCGCCAGCAGCTTGGGCTTGACAGGGGGCGCCGGAAACACCATATATTTT | CASSLGLTGGAGNTIYF
13 | TRBJ2-5 | . | TRBV2 | TRBD2 | TGTGCCAGCAGTGGGGACTATCAAGAGACCCAGTACTTC | CASSGDYQETQYF
12 | TRBJ2-7 | few | TRBV14 | . | TGTGCCAGCAGCCAAGATACTAGGGAGCAGTACTTC | CASSQDTREQYF
16 | TRBJ1-3 | once | TRBV7-2 | . | TGTGCCAGCAGCCAAGATCGGGGGGCCCGTGGAAACACCATATATTTT | CASSQDRGARGNTIYF
16 | TRBJ1-1 | few | TRBV10-3 | TRBD1 | TGTGCCATCAGGCCGGGACAGGGGCTTCCCAGCACTGAAGCTTTCTTT | CAIRPGQGLPSTEAFF
14 | TRBJ2-7 | . | TRBV27 | TRBD1 | TGTGCCAGCAGTCCGGGACAGGGAGGCAACGAGCAGTACTTC | CASSPGQGGNEQYF
14 | TRBJ1-4 | once | TRBV5-1 | . | TGCGCCAGCAGCTTCGTGGGGGAGGGAGAAAAACTGTTTTTT | CASSFVGEGEKLFF
15 | TRBJ1-1 | . | TRBV11-3 | TRBD1 | TGTGCCAGCAGCTTAGATAGGGACAGGGTAACTGAAGCTTTCTTT | CASSLDRDRVTEAFF
16 | TRBJ2-5 | . | TRBV5-4 | . | TGTGCCAGCAGCTTAACGGGGAAAGGGTCAGGAGAGACCCAGTACTTC | CASSLTGKGSGETQYF